This T cell receptor (beta chain) derives from a study of shared clonotypes between healthy human individuals. The germline V gene has CDR1 GTSNPN and CDR2 SVGIG (reference sequence). V gave up 3 bases and J gave up 2 bases, with 11 bases separating them. The CDR3 contains 15 residues. Sequenced by immunoSEQ multiplex PCR; TCRdb stores in-frame clones only, minus some. The repertoire holds some 2.4 million clones, roughly 93% seen once, with 0.36% in the top ten. About this clone itself: Its cognate antigen is unknown.

General study points: Larger estimated richness was generally recorded for naive subsets relative to memory subsets. Rarefaction revealed incomplete sorted-subset sequencing despite large depth. For naive CD4 cells, 4.5% to 6.5% of clonotypes were shared across a few donors. Measured sharing among donors was expected to vary with sequencing depth.

The V gene is TRBV30, the J gene TRBJ2-6; D uncertain. This TCR was sampled from a man aged 18 to 35 in good health. Some clones in this sample may be carry-over from other donors' samples. Source material: naive CD4+ T cells from PBMCs. As for subset: CD45RA+ positively selected. The CDR3 coding sequence is TGTGCCTGGAGCGCCTACAGACCTGGGGCCAACGTCCTGACTTTC. Encoded protein: CAWSAYRPGANVLTF.